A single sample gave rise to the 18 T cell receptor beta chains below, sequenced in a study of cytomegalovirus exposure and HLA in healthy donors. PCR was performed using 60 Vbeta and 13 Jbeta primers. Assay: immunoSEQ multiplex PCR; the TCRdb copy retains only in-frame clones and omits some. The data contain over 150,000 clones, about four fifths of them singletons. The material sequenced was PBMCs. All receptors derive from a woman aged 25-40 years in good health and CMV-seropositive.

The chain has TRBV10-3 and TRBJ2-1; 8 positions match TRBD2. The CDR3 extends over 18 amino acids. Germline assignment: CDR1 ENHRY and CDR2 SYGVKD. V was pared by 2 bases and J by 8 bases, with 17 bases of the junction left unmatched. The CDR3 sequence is CAISEMWDDRGGHHEQFF. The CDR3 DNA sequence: TGTGCCATCAGTGAGATGTGGGACGATCGGGGGGGCCACCATGAGCAGTTCTTC.

The CDR3 region is CASSLRDRGLYGYTF. The CDR3 nucleotides are TGCGCCAGCAGCCTTCGGGACAGGGGGCTTTATGGCTACACCTTC. The V and J genes are TRBV4-1 and TRBJ1-2, with 12 positions matching TRBD1. Germline lookup yields CDR1 MGHRA and CDR2 YSYEKL. After removal of 4 bases from V and 5 bases from J, the junction contained 5 bases not matched to a gene. The CDR3 consists of 15 residues.

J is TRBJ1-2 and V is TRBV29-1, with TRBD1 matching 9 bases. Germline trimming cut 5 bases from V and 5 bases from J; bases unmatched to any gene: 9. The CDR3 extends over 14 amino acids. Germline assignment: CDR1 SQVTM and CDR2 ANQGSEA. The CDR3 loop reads CSVSHTGGEYGYTF. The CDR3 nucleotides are TGCAGCGTTTCCCACACAGGGGGCGAATATGGCTACACCTTC.

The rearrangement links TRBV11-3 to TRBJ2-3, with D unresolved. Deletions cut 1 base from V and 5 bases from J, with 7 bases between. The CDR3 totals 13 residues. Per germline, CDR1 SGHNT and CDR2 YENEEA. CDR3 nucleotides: TGTGCCAGCAGCTTAGTCGGTGGAGATACGCAGTATTTT. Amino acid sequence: CASSLVGGDTQYF.

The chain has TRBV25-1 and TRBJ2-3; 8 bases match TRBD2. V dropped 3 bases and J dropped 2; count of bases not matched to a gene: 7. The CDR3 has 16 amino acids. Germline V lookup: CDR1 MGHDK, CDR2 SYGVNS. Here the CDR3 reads CASSDSWRGDTDTQYF. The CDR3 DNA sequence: TGTGCCAGCAGTGACAGTTGGCGGGGGGACACAGATACGCAGTATTTT.

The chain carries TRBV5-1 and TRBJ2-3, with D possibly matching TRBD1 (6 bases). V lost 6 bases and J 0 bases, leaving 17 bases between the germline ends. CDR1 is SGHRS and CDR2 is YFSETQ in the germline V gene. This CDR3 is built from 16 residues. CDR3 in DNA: TGCGCCAGCAAGGTGGGGACAACCTTAAGCACAGATACGCAGTATTTT. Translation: CASKVGTTLSTDTQYF.

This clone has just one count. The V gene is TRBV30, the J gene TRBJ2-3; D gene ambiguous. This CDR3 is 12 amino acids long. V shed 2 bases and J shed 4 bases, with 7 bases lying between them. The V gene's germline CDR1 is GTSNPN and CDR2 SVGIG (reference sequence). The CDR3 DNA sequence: TGTGCCTGGAGTATCCAGGCAGATACGCAGTATTTT. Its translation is CAWSIQADTQYF.

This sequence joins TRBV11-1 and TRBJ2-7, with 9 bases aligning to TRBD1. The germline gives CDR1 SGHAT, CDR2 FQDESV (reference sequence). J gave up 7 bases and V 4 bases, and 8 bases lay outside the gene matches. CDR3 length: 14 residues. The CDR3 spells CASSWGQGGREQYF. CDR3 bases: TGTGCCAGCAGCTGGGGACAGGGCGGTCGGGAGCAGTACTTC.

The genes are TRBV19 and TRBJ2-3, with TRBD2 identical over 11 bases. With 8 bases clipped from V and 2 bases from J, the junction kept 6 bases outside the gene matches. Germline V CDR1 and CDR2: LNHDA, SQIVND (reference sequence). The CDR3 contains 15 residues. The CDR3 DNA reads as TGTGCCAGTCACGGGACTAGCGGCTCCACAGATACGCAGTATTTT. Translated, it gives CASHGTSGSTDTQYF.

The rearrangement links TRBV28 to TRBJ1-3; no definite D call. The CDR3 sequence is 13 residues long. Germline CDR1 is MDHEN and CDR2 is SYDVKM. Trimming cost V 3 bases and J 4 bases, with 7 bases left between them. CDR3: CASSFSEGNTIYF. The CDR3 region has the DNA TGTGCCAGCAGTTTTTCCGAGGGAAACACCATATATTTT.

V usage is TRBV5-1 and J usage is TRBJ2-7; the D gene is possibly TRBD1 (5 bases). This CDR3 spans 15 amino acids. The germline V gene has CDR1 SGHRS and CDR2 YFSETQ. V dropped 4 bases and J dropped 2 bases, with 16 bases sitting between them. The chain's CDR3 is CASSGAVGITYEQYF. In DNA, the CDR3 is TGCGCCAGCAGCGGGGCCGTCGGAATCACCTACGAGCAGTACTTC.

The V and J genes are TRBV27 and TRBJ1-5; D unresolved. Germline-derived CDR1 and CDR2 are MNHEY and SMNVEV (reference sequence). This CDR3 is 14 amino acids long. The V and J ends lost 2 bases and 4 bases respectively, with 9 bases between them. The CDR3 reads CASSLRGGNQPQHF. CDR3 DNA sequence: TGTGCCAGCAGTTTAAGAGGAGGAAATCAGCCCCAGCATTTT.

CDR3 in amino acids: CASSRRSARVNEKLFF. The CDR3 DNA follows: TGCGCCAGCAGCCGCAGGAGCGCCAGGGTGAATGAAAAACTGTTTTTT. The J gene is TRBJ1-4, the V gene TRBV4-3, with D perhaps matching TRBD1 (5 bases). CDR1 LGHNA and CDR2 YSLEER come from the germline V gene. The CDR3 length is 16 residues. V was trimmed by 4 bases and J by 5 bases, leaving 17 bases between them.

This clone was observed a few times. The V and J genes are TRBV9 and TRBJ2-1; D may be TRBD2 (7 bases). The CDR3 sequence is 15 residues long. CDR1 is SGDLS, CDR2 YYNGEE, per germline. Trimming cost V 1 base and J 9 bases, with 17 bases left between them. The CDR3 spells CASSVMGGGQIEQFF. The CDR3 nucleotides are TGTGCCAGCAGCGTAATGGGGGGGGGCCAGATTGAGCAGTTCTTC.

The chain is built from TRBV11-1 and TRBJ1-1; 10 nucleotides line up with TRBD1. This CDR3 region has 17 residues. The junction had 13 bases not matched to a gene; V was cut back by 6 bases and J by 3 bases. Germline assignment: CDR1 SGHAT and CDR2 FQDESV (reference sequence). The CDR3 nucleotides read TGTGCCAGCAGGGTATGGGACAGGGGCTCGGACGACACTGAAGCTTTCTTT. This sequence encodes CASRVWDRGSDDTEAFF.

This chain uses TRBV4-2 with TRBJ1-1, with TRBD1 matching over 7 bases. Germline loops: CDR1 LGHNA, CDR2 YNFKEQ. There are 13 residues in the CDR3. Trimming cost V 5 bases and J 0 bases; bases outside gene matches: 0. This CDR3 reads CASSDRVNTEAFF. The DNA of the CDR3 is TGTGCCAGCAGCGACAGGGTGAACACTGAAGCTTTCTTT.

The CDR3 region has the DNA TGTGCCAGTACCCCGGGGACAGGGATGAATCAGCCCCAGCATTTT. Amino acid sequence: CASTPGTGMNQPQHF. The chain has TRBV19 and TRBJ1-5; TRBD1 agrees at 9 bases. The V gene end was trimmed by 7 bases and the J gene end by 4 bases; junction bases not matched to a gene: 8. The CDR3 sequence is 15 residues long. Germline loops: CDR1 LNHDA, CDR2 SQIVND (reference sequence).

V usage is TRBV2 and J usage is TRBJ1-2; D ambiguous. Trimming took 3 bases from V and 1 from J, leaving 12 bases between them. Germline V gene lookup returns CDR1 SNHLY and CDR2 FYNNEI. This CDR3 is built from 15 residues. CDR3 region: CASSEWVGDNYGYTF. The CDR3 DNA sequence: TGTGCCAGCAGTGAGTGGGTCGGGGATAACTATGGCTACACCTTC.